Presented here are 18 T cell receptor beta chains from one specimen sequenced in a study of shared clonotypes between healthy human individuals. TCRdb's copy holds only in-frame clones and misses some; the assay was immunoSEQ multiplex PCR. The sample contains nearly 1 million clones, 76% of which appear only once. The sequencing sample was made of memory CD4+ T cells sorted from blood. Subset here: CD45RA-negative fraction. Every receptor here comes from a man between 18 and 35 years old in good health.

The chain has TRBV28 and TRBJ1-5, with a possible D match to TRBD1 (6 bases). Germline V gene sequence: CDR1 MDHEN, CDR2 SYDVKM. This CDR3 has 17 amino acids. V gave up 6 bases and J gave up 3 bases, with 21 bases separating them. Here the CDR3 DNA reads TGTGCCAGCAGGTTCGCTTGGGGCAGGGGCGACAATCAGCCCCAGCATTTT. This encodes CASRFAWGRGDNQPQHF.

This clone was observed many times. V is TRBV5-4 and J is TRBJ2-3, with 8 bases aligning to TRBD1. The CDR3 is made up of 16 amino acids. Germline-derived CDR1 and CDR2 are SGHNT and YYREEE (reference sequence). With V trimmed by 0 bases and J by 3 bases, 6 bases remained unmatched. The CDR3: CASSLGTGRRTDTQYF. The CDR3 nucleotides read TGTGCCAGCAGCTTGGGGACAGGGAGGAGGACAGATACGCAGTATTTT. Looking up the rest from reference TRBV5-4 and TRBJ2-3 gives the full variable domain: ETGVTQSPTHLIKTRGQQVTLRCSSQSGHNTVSWYQQALGQGPQFIFQYYREEENGRGNFPPRFSGLQFPNYSSELNVNALELDDSALYLCASSLGTGRRTDTQYFGPGTRLTVL.

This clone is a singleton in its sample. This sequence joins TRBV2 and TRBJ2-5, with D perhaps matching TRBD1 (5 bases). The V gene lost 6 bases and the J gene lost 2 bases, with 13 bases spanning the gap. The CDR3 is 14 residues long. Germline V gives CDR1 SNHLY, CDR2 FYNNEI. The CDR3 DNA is TGTGCCAGCAGCTGGGCTGGGGCTCAAGAGACCCAGTACTTC. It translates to CASSWAGAQETQYF.

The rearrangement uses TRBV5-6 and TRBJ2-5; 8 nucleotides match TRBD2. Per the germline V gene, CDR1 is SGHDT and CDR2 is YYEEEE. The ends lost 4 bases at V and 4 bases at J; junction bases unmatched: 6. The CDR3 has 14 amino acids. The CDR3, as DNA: TGTGCCAGCAGCCTCGGGAGGGCCTCAGAGACCCAGTACTTC. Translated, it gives CASSLGRASETQYF.

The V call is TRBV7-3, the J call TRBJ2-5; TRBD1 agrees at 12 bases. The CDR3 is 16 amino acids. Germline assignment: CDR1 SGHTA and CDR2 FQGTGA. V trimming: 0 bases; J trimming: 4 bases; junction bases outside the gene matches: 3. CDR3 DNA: TGTGCCAGCAGCTTAACCGGGACAGGGGGCGGAGAGACCCAGTACTTC. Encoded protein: CASSLTGTGGGETQYF.

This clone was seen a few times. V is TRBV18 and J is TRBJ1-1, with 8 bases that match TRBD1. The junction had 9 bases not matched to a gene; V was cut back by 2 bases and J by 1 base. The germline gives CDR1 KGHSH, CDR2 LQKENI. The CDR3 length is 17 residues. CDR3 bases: TGTGCCAGCTCACCAAGCCAGGGGGCTAGTAAGAACACTGAAGCTTTCTTT. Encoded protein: CASSPSQGASKNTEAFF.

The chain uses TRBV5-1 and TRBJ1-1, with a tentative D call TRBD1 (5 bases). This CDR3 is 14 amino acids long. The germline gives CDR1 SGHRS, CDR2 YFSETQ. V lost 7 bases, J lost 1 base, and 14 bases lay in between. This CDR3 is CASFKAGQNTEAFF. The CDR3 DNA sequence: TGCGCCAGCTTTAAGGCAGGGCAGAACACTGAAGCTTTCTTT.

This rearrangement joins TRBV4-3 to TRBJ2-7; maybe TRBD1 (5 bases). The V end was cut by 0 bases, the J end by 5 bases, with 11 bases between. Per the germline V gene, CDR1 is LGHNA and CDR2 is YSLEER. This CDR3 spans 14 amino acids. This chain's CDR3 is CASSQDNRINEQYF. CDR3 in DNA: TGCGCCAGCAGCCAAGATAACAGGATCAACGAGCAGTACTTC.

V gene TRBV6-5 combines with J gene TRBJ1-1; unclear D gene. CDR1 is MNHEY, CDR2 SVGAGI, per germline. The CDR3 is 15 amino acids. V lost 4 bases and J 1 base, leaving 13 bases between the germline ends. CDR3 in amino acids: CASSFYPRGNTEAFF. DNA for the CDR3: TGTGCCAGCAGTTTCTACCCGCGGGGGAACACTGAAGCTTTCTTT.

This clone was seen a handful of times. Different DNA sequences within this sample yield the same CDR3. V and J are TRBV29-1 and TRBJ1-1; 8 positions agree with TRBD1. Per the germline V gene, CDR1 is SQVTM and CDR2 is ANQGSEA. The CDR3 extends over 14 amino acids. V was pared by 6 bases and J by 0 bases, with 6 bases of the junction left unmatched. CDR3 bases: TGCAGCGTCGACCGGACAGGGCTGAACACTGAAGCTTTCTTT. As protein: CSVDRTGLNTEAFF.

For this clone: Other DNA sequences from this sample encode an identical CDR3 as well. The CDR3 DNA is TGCGCCAGCAGCTTGGAGACAGGCGGCACTGAAGCTTTCTTT. It yields the protein CASSLETGGTEAFF. The chain employs TRBV5-1 and TRBJ1-1; D may be TRBD1 (6 bases). Trimming removed 0 bases at V and 4 bases at J, with 10 bases between. The germline V gene has CDR1 SGHRS and CDR2 YFSETQ. This CDR3 region has 14 residues. The full variable domain, completed using reference TRBV5-1 and TRBJ1-1, is KAGVTQTPRYLIKTRGQQVTLSCSPISGHRSVSWYQQTPGQGLQFLFEYFSETQRNKGNFPGRFSGRQFSNSRSEMNVSTLELGDSALYLCASSLETGGTEAFFGQGTRLTVV.

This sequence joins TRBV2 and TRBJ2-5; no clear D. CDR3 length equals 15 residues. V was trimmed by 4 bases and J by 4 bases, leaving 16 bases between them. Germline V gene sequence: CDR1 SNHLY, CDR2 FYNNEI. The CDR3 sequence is CASSVGTRGVETQYF. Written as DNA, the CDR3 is TGTGCCAGCAGTGTAGGTACCAGAGGTGTAGAGACCCAGTACTTC.

The CDR3 coding sequence is TGTGCCAGCAGCTTAGGGGTGACAGCCTACGAGCAGTACTTC. Residues: CASSLGVTAYEQYF. The chain recombines TRBV7-9 with TRBJ2-7, with a weak D call TRBD1 (5 bases). There are 14 residues in the CDR3. The V end lost 1 base, the J end lost 2 bases, and 9 bases lay between the germline ends. CDR1 and CDR2 from the germline V gene are SEHNR and FQNEAQ (reference sequence).

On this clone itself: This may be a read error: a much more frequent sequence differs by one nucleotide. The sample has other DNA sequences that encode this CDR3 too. CDR3 DNA: TGTGCCAGCAGCGGACAGGGCTATGGCTACACCTTC. This sequence encodes CASSGQGYGYTF. The chain employs TRBV6-5 and TRBJ1-2; 8 positions match TRBD1. V was clipped by 6 bases and J by 4 bases; unmatched bases: 1. There are 12 residues in the CDR3. Germline V gene lookup returns CDR1 MNHEY and CDR2 SVGAGI.

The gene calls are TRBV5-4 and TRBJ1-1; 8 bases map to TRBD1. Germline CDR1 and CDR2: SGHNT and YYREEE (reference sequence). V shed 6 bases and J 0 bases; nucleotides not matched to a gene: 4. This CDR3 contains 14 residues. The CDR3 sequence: CASTRDRMNTEAFF. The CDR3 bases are TGTGCCAGCACCCGGGACAGGATGAACACTGAAGCTTTCTTT.

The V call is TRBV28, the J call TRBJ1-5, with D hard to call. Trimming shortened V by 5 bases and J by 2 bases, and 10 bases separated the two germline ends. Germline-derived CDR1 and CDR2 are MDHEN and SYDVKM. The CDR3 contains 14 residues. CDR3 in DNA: TGTGCCAGCAGTCCTAGGGTGGGCAATCAGCCCCAGCATTTT. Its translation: CASSPRVGNQPQHF.

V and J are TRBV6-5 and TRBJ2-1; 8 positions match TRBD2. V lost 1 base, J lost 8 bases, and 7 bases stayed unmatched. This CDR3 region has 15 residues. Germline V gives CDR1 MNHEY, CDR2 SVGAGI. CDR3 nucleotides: TGTGCCAGCAGTTACTGGGGACTAGAGTCCCATGAGCAGTTCTTC. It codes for CASSYWGLESHEQFF.

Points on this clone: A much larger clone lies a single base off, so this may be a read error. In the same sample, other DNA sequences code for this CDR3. The CDR3 here is CASSLGQNTEAFF. The CDR3 DNA sequence: TGTGCCAGCAGCTTAGGACAGAACACTGAAGCTTTCTTT. V usage is TRBV7-9 and J usage is TRBJ1-1; no firm D call. Trimming shortened V by 1 base and J by 1 base, and 4 bases separated the two germline ends. Germline V gives CDR1 SEHNR, CDR2 FQNEAQ (reference sequence). The CDR3 contains 13 residues.